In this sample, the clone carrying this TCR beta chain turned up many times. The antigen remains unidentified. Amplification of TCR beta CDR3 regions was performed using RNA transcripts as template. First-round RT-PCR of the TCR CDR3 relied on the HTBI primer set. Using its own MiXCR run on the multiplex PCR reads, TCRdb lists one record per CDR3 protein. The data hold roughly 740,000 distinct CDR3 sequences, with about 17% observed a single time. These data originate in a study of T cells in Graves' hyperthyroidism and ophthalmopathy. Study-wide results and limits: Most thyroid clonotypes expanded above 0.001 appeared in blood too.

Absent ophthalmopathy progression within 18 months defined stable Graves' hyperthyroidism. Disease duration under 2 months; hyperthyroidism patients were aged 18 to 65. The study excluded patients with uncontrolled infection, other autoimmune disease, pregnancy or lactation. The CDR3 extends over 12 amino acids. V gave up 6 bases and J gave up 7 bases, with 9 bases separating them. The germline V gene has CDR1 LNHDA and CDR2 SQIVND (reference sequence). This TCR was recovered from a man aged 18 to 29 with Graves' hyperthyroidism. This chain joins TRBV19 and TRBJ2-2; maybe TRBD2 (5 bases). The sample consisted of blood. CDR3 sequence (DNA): TGTGCCAGTAGAACGGGGAACGGGGAGCTGTTTTTT. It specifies CASRTGNGELFF.